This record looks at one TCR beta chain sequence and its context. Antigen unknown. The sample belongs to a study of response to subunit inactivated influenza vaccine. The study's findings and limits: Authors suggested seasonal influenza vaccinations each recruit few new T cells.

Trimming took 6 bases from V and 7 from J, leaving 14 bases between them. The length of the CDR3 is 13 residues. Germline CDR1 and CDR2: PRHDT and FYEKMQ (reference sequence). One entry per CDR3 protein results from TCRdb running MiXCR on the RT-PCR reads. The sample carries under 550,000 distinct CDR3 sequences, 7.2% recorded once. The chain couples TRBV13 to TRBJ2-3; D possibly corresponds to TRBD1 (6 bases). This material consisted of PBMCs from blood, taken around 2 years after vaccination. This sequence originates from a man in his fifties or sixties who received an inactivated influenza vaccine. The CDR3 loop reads CASRRQADYTQYF. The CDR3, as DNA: TGTGCCAGCAGACGACAGGCTGATTATACGCAGTATTTT.